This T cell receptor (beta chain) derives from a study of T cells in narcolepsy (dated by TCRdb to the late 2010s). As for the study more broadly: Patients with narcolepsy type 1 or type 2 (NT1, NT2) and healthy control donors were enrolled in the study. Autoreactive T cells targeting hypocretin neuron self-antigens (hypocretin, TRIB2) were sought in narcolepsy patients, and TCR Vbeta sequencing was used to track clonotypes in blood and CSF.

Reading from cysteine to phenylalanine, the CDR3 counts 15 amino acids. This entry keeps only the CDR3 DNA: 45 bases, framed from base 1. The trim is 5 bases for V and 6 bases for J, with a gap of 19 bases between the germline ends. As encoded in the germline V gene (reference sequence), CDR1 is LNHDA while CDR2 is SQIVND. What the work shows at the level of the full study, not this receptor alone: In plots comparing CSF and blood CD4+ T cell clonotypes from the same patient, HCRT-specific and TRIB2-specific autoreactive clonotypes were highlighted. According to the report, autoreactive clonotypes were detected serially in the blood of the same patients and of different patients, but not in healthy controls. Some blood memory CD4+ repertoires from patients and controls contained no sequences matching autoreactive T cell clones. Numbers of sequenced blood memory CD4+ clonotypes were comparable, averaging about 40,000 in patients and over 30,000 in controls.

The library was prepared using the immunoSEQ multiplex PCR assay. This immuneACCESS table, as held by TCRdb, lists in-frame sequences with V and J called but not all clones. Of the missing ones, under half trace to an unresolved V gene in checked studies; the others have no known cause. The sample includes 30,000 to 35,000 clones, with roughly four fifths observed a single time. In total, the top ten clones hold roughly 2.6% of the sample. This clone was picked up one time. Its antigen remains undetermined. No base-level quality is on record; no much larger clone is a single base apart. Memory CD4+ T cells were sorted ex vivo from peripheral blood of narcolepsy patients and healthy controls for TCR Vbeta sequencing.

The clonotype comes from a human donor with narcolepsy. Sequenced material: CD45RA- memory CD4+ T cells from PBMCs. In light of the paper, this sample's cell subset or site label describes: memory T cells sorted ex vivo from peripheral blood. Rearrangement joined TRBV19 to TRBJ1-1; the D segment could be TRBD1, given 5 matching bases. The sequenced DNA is TGTGCCAGTAGTCGAGGGTCAGGGAGAGGGGCTGAAGCTTTCTTT. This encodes CASSRGSGRGAEAFF.